A single T cell receptor beta chain is shown here with its context. As yet, its antigen is unknown. Trimming pared 5 bases from V and 0 bases from J, leaving 12 bases between. The CDR3 sequence is 15 residues long. Germline V gene lookup returns CDR1 SGHTA and CDR2 FQGNSA. Sampled 1 year posttransplant, controls received myeloablative marrow transplants, methotrexate and a calcineurin inhibitor. This sample is drawn from a study of T cells after posttransplantation cyclophosphamide. Some clones are missing from TCRdb's copy, which holds only in-frame ones; the method was immunoSEQ multiplex PCR. The table has about 9,900 clones, 88% seen once. The study, taken as a whole, reports: Later blood repertoires were often dominated by clones from the donor CD8+ memory compartment. Recipient CMV seropositivity and CMV reactivation strongly tracked TRB clonality.

The receptor's source is a male patient between 25 and 40 years old who received an allogeneic stem cell transplant from an unrelated donor, was CMV-positive, and had no GVHD. Some T cells could come from the graft donor. The V call is TRBV7-2, the J call TRBJ2-3; D uncertain. Here the sequenced sample was PBMCs, taken after an allogeneic stem cell transplant with a calcineurin inhibitor and methotrexate. CDR3 sequence (DNA): TGTGCCAGCAGCCCCCGAGGAGCGAGCACAGATACGCAGTATTTT. Its protein product is CASSPRGASTDTQYF.